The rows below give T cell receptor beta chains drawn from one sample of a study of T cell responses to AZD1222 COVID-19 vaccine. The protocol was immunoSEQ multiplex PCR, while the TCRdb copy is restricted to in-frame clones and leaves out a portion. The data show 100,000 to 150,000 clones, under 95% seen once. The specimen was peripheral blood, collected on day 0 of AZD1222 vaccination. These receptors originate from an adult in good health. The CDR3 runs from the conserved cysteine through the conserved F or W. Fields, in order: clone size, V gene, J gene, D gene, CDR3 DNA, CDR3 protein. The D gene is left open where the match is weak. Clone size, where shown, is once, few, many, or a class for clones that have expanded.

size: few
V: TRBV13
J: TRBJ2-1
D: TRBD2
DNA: TGTGCCAGCAGCTTAGGCCGGGGGGATGAGCAGTTCTTC
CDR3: CASSLGRGDEQFF

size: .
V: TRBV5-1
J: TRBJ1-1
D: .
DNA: TGCGCCAGCAGCTTGGAGGGGATCGGCGCTTTCTTT
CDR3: CASSLEGIGAFF

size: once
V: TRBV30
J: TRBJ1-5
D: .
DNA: TGTGCCTGGAGTCTGGGTTCGCATCAGCCCCAGCATTTT
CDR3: CAWSLGSHQPQHF

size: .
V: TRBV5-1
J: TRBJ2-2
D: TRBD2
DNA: TGCGCCAGCAGCCACCGGGGAGGGGACACCGGGGAGCTGTTTTTT
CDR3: CASSHRGGDTGELFF

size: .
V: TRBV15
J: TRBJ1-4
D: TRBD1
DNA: TGTGCCACCAAATGGATAGGACAGGGGGCTAATGAAAAACTGTTTTTT
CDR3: CATKWIGQGANEKLFF

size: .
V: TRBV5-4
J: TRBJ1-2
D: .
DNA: TGTGCCAGCAGCACAGAACGTCAGGGGTCCGGCTACACCTTC
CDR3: CASSTERQGSGYTF

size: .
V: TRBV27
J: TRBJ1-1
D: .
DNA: TGTGCCAGCAGTTTCGCGGGGAGAGGGGACACTGAAGCTTTCTTT
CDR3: CASSFAGRGDTEAFF

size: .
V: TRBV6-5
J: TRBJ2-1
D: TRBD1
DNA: TGTGCCAGCAGTTACCTGGGACAGGGTGTAATGCAGTTCTTC
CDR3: CASSYLGQGVMQFF

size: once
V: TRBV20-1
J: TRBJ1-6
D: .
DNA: TGCAGTGTGGGGGGGGATTCACCCCTCCACTTT
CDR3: CSVGGDSPLHF

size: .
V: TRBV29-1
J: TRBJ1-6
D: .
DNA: TGCAGCCATAAACGGAGGCCGGGATCACCCCTCCACTTT
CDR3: CSHKRRPGSPLHF

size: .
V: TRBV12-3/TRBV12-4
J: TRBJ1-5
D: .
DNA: TGTGCCAGCAGTCCCAACGAAAATCAGCCCCAGCATTTT
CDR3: CASSPNENQPQHF

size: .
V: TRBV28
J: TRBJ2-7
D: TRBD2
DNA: TGTGCCAGCAGTTTCTTGAGGTCCGGGAGGACTAGGATCGGCGAGCAGTACTTC
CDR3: CASSFLRSGRTRIGEQYF

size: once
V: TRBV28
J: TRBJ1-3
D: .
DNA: TGTGCCAGCAGTTTTCGCCCCTCAACAGGAAACACCATATATTTT
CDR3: CASSFRPSTGNTIYF

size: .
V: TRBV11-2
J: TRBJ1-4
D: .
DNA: TGTGCCAGCAGGAAGCCGGGGCGGGATGAAAAACTGTTTTTT
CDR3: CASRKPGRDEKLFF

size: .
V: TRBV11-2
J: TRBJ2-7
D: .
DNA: TGTGCCAGCAGCTTAGTTGGCAGCGTGGGCGAGCAGTACTTC
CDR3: CASSLVGSVGEQYF

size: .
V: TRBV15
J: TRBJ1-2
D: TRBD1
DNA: TGTGCCACTCGCGGACAGGGTACCTATGGCTACACCTTC
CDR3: CATRGQGTYGYTF

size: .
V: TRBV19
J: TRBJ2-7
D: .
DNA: TGTGCCAGTAGTATTGTTTTAGGGTACGAGCAGTACTTC
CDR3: CASSIVLGYEQYF

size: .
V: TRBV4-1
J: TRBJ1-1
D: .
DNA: TGCGCCAGCAGCCAACCGCTCTCCCAGGGGTGGAACACTGAAGCTTTCTTT
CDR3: CASSQPLSQGWNTEAFF

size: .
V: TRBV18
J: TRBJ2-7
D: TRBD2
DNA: TGTGCCAGCTCACCCCCTAGCGGGACGACCTACGAGCAGTACTTC
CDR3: CASSPPSGTTYEQYF

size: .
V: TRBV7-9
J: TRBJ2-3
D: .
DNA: TGTGCCAGCAGCCTCGGAGGGAGTGGTGCAGATACGCAGTATTTT
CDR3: CASSLGGSGADTQYF